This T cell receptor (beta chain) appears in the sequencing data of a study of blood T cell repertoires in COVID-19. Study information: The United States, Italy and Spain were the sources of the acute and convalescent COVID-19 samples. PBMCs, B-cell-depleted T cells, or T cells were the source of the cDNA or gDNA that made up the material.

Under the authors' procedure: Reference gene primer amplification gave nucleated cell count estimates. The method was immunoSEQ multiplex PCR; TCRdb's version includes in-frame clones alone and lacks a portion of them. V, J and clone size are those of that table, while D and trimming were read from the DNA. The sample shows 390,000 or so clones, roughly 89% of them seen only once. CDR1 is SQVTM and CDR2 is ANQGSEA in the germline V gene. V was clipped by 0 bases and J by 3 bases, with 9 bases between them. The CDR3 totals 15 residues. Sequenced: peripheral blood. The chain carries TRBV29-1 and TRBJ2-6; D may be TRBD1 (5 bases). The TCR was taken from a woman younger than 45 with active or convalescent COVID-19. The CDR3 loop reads CSVEDAGFGANVLTF. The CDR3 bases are TGCAGCGTTGAAGATGCAGGGTTTGGGGCCAACGTCCTGACTTTC.